This T cell receptor (beta chain) was identified during a study of Graves' ophthalmopathy and Graves' hyperthyroidism. Study observations and caveats: Using a 13-signature model, the authors split ophthalmopathy from stable hyperthyroidism, with roughly 90% sensitivity and around 84% specificity. Most expanded clonotypes from thyroid (those above 0.001 frequency) were also found in blood.

This clonotype was picked up many times. Its antigen is unknown. Hyperthyroidism qualified as stable when ophthalmopathy did not develop within 18 months of follow-up. TCR beta CDR3 amplification used RNA transcripts. An initial RT-PCR round employing HTBI primers preceded a second-round multiplex PCR. TCRdb itself ran the multiplex PCR reads through MiXCR, one entry per CDR3 protein. Of 400,000 to 450,000 distinct CDR3 sequences detected, under 25% appear once; the ten largest clones hold 2.5% to 3.5%. V dropped 4 bases and J dropped 5 bases, with 11 bases sitting between them. CDR3 length: 12 residues. The germline V gene has CDR1 DFQATT and CDR2 SNEGSKA (reference sequence).

The chain is built from TRBV20-1 and TRBJ2-5; no definite D call. Sequencing was carried out using peripheral blood. The TCR comes from a woman aged 18-30 years with stable Graves' hyperthyroidism. CDR3 sequence (DNA): TGCAGTGCTAAGTCGCGCCTGGAGACCCAGTACTTC. This translates into CSAKSRLETQYF.